This entry lists 10 T cell receptor beta chains sequenced from one sample in a study of T cells in Graves' hyperthyroidism and ophthalmopathy (dated by TCRdb to the late 2010s). The library was produced with multiplex PCR. Sequencing relied on an Illumina HiSeq 2000. TCR beta CDR3 regions were amplified from RNA transcripts. A first-round RT-PCR of the TCR CDR3 used the HTBI primer set with the Qiagen OneStep RT-PCR kit. TCRdb cleaned the public reads at Q25 with fastp, built clones with MiXCR and kept in-frame beta chains. Each entry merges the rows of one CDR3 protein and shows their most common DNA and genes. The sample table lists 600,000 to 750,000 distinct CDR3 sequences, approximately 15% of them with a count of one. The ten largest clones capture 15% to 17% of the sample. Sequencing used blood. These receptors were taken from a man in his fifties with Graves' hyperthyroidism.

The table lists this clonotype with a few counts. The CDR3 sequence is CASSLGPVYEQYF. In DNA, the CDR3 is TGTGCCAGCAGTTTAGGGCCAGTCTACGAGCAGTACTTC. V and J are TRBV28 and TRBJ2-7; no definite D call. CDR3 length: 13 amino acids. Per germline, CDR1 MDHEN and CDR2 SYDVKM. The V and J ends lost 2 bases and 3 bases respectively, with 8 bases between them. The whole variable domain, filled in from reference TRBV28 and TRBJ2-7, reads DVKVTQSSRYLVKRTGEKVFLECVQDMDHENMFWYRQDPGLGLRLIYFSYDVKMKEKGDIPEGYSVSREKKERFSLILESASTNQTSMYLCASSLGPVYEQYFGPGTRLTVT.

This clonotype has ten or more counts. The CDR3 DNA sequence: TGTGCCAGCAGATCACCGGGACAGGGGAATGAAAAACTGTTTTTT. This gives the protein CASRSPGQGNEKLFF. V and J are TRBV12-3 or TRBV12-4 and TRBJ1-4; 10 nucleotides agree with TRBD1. CDR3 length equals 15 residues. J gave up 5 bases and V 6 bases, and 6 bases lay outside the gene matches.

This clonotype was seen at least ten times. The genes are TRBV20-1 and TRBJ2-3, with TRBD2 matching over 7 bases. V gave up 7 bases and J gave up 2 bases; unmatched junction bases: 3. The germline V gene has CDR1 DFQATT and CDR2 SNEGSKA (reference sequence). CDR3 length equals 12 residues. The CDR3 sequence: CSGERDTDTQYF. CDR3 nucleotide sequence: TGCAGTGGGGAGCGGGACACAGATACGCAGTATTTT.

The chain joins TRBV10-1 to TRBJ2-2; TRBD2 might be the D (6 bases). CDR3 length: 16 residues. V lost 2 bases to trimming and J lost 3 bases, with 13 bases between them. Germline V gives CDR1 WNHNN, CDR2 SYGVQD (reference sequence). This CDR3 reads CASSETRDSYTGELFF. CDR3 nucleotide sequence: TGCGCCAGCAGTGAGACTCGGGACTCTTACACCGGGGAGCTGTTTTTT.

This chain uses TRBV2 with TRBJ2-2; no definite D call. This CDR3 contains 13 residues. Germline V gene data show CDR1 as SNHLY and CDR2 as FYNNEI. Trimming took 8 bases from V and 5 from J, leaving 12 bases between them. The CDR3 protein is CASHYYPTGELFF. CDR3 nucleotide sequence: TGTGCCAGCCATTATTACCCGACCGGGGAGCTGTTTTTT. The full variable domain, with the rest looked up from reference TRBV2 and TRBJ2-2, is EPEVTQTPSHQVTQMGQEVILRCVPISNHLYFYWYRQILGQKVEFLVSFYNNEISEKSEIFDDQFSVERPDGSNFTLKIRSTKLEDSAMYFCASHYYPTGELFFGEGSRLTVL.

This clonotype appeared many times. The chain has TRBV25-1 and TRBJ2-1; 13 bases line up with TRBD2. Germline values: CDR1 MGHDK, CDR2 SYGVNS. The J segment lost 4 bases and the V segment lost 4 bases, leaving 7 bases of the junction unmatched. The CDR3 extends over 17 amino acids. The CDR3 nucleotides read TGTGCCAGCAGTGCGAAAACGGGACTAGCGGGATACAATGAGCAGTTCTTC. It specifies CASSAKTGLAGYNEQFF. Full variable domain (rest looked up from reference TRBV25-1 and TRBJ2-1): EADIYQTPRYLVIGTGKKITLECSQTMGHDKMYWYQQDPGMELHLIHYSYGVNSTEKGDLSSESTVSRIRTEHFPLTLESARPSHTSQYLCASSAKTGLAGYNEQFFGPGTRLTVL.

This clonotype turned up a few times. The CDR3 DNA is TGCGCCAGCAGCCACCGGGACACCTCATACGAGCAGTACTTC. It translates to CASSHRDTSYEQYF. The chain has TRBV4-1 and TRBJ2-7, with D possibly TRBD1 on 6 matching bases. CDR1 is MGHRA, CDR2 YSYEKL, per germline. The CDR3 contains 14 residues. V dropped 3 bases and J dropped 4 bases, with 13 bases sitting between them.

This clonotype was counted between two and nine times. This chain connects TRBV6-2 or TRBV6-3 to TRBJ2-2; D remains ambiguous. The CDR3 contains 14 residues. Per germline, CDR1 MNHEY and CDR2 SVGEGT. Trimming left V 10 bases short and J 4 bases short, with 16 bases between. DNA for the CDR3: TGTGCCACCGGACGATCGCCTACCACCGGGGAGCTGTTTTTT. Its protein is CATGRSPTTGELFF.

Note on this clonotype: It may be a read error: a sequence one base away is much more abundant. The rearrangement uses TRBV2 and TRBJ2-3; D is possibly TRBD1 or TRBD2 (5 bases each). Trimming took off 7 bases at V and 5 bases at J, with 22 bases between the two ends. Germline loops: CDR1 SNHLY, CDR2 FYNNEI. The CDR3 is 16 residues long. The CDR3 region is CASNGPGPGAGDTQYF. DNA of the CDR3: TGTGCCAGCAACGGACCGGGACCAGGTGCGGGAGATACGCAGTATTTT.

The J gene is TRBJ2-2, the V gene TRBV13; D is uncertain. The CDR3 contains 13 residues. V shed 5 bases and J shed 4 bases, with 8 bases lying between them. The germline gives CDR1 PRHDT, CDR2 FYEKMQ (reference sequence). CDR3: CASSRDGTGELFF. CDR3 sequence (DNA): TGTGCCAGCAGCCGCGATGGCACCGGGGAGCTGTTTTTT.